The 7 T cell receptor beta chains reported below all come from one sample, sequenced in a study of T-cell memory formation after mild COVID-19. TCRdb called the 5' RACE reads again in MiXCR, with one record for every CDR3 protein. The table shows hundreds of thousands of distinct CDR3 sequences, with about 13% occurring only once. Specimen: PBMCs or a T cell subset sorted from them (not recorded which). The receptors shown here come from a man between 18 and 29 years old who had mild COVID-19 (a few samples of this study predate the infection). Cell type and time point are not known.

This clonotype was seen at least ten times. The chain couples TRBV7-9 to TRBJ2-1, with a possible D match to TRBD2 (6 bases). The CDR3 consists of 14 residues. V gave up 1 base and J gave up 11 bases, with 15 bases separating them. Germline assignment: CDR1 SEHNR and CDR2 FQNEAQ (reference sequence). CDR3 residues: CASSLVGTPNQQFF. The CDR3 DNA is TGTGCCAGCAGCTTAGTGGGGACTCCCAACCAGCAGTTCTTC.

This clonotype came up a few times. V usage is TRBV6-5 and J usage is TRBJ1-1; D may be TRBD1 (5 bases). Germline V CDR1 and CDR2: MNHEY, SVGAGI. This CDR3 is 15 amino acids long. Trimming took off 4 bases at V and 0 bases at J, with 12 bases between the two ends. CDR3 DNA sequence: TGTGCCAGCAGTTTCCGGACAACAGTGAACACTGAAGCTTTCTTT. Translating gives CASSFRTTVNTEAFF.

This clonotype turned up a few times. CDR3 DNA: TGTGGGGGAGGCGCCGGGGAGCTGTTTTTT. As protein: CGGGAGELFF. The rearrangement joins TRBV7-9 to TRBJ2-2; perhaps TRBD2 as D (6 bases). Per germline, CDR1 SEHNR and CDR2 FQNEAQ (reference sequence). This CDR3 has 10 amino acids.

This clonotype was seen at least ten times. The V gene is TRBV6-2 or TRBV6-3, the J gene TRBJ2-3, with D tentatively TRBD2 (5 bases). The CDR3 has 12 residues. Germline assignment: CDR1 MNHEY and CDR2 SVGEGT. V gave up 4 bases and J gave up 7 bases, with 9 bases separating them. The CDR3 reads CASSSRVHTQYF. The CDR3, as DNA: TGTGCCAGCAGTTCGAGGGTCCATACGCAGTATTTT.

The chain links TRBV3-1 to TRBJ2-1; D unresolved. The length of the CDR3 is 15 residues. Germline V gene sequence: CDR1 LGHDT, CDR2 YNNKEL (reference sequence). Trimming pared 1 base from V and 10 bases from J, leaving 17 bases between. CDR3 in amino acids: CASSQGRLGQYEQFF. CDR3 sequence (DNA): TGTGCCAGCAGCCAAGGCCGACTCGGGCAATACGAGCAGTTCTTC.

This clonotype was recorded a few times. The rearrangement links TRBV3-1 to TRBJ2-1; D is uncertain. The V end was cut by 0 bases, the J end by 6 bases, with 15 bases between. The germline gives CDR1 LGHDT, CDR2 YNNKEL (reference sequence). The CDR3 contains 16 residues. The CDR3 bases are TGTGCCAGCAGCCAAGATCTAGGGTGGCCCCGCAATGAGCAGTTCTTC. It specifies CASSQDLGWPRNEQFF.

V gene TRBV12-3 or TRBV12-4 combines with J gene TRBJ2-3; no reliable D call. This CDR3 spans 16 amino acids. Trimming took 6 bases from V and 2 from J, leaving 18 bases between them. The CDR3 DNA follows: TGTGCCAGCAGCCCGAGGTCCCCAGTTCTCACAGATACGCAGTATTTT. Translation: CASSPRSPVLTDTQYF.